The 7 T cell receptor beta chains presented below share a single source sample, sequenced in a study of T cell changes during pregnancy in multiple sclerosis. Some clones are missing from TCRdb's copy, which holds only in-frame ones; the method was immunoSEQ multiplex PCR. The table lists 40,000 to 60,000 clones, approximately 87% of them singletons, with approximately 1.5% in the top ten. Sequencing was performed on peripheral blood, taken in the first trimester of pregnancy. The receptors come from a female donor in good health, enrolled as a control in a pregnancy study.

This clone was found once. The chain carries TRBV28 and TRBJ2-2, with D possibly TRBD1 on 5 matching bases. The germline V gene encodes CDR1 MDHEN and CDR2 SYDVKM. The length of the CDR3 is 14 residues. Trimming shortened V by 6 bases and J by 1 base, and 9 bases separated the two germline ends. CDR3 sequence: CASSRDRNTGELFF. CDR3 coding DNA: TGTGCCAGCAGCCGAGACAGGAACACCGGGGAGCTGTTTTTT.

The chain recombines TRBV4-1 with TRBJ2-4; D remains ambiguous. The CDR3 covers 14 residues. Deletions cut 3 bases from V and 10 bases from J, with 16 bases between. The germline V gene has CDR1 MGHRA and CDR2 YSYEKL. In DNA, the CDR3 is TGCGCCAGCAGCCAGGAGCTTACCAACCAAATTCAGTACTTC. It yields the protein CASSQELTNQIQYF.

The chain links TRBV30 to TRBJ1-2, with 9 bases identical to TRBD1. Germline V CDR1 and CDR2: GTSNPN, SVGIG (reference sequence). This CDR3 has 17 residues. Losses at the gene ends were 1 base for V and 0 bases for J; bases not matched to a gene: 9. CDR3 bases: TGTGCCTGGAGTGGTCTGGACAGGGGTCAAGCTAACTATGGCTACACCTTC. This codes for CAWSGLDRGQANYGYTF.

This clone turned up a few times. This chain links TRBV15 with TRBJ1-2; perhaps TRBD1 as D (6 bases). This CDR3 is 13 amino acids long. Germline lookup yields CDR1 LNHNV and CDR2 YYDKDF (reference sequence). Trimming cost V 3 bases and J 7 bases, with 12 bases left between them. CDR3 region: CATSSIRGSGYTF. The CDR3 region has the DNA TGTGCCACCAGCAGTATCAGGGGCTCTGGCTACACCTTC.

The rearrangement joins TRBV30 to TRBJ2-4; 8 nucleotides align to TRBD1. The CDR3 is 14 amino acids. J was trimmed by 3 bases and V by 4 bases; bases with no gene match: 5. CDR1 and CDR2 (germline): GTSNPN, SVGIG (reference sequence). CDR3 amino acids: CAWTPDRVKNIQYF. The DNA for the CDR3 is TGTGCCTGGACCCCGGACAGGGTCAAAAACATTCAGTACTTC.

J is TRBJ1-3 and V is TRBV30, with D unclear. CDR1 is GTSNPN, CDR2 SVGIG, per germline (reference sequence). V lost 0 bases and J 0 bases, leaving 3 bases between the germline ends. This CDR3 is 13 amino acids long. CDR3 sequence (DNA): TGTGCCTGGAGTGTGGCCTCTGGAAACACCATATATTTT. This gives the protein CAWSVASGNTIYF. The full variable domain, with the rest looked up from reference TRBV30 and TRBJ1-3, is SQTIHQWPATLVQPVGSPLSLECTVEGTSNPNLYWYRQAAGRGLQLLFYSVGIGQISSEVPQNLSASRPQDRQFILSSKKLLLSDSGFYLCAWSVASGNTIYFGEGSWLTVV.

J is TRBJ1-2 and V is TRBV28; 9 nucleotides align to TRBD1. Germline V gives CDR1 MDHEN, CDR2 SYDVKM. The V gene end was trimmed by 7 bases and the J gene end by 4 bases; junction bases not matched to a gene: 10. The CDR3 loop spans 15 amino acids. The CDR3 region is CASTPLGTGLYGYTF. The CDR3 nucleotides read TGTGCCAGCACCCCCCTGGGGACAGGGCTCTATGGCTACACCTTC.